The present T cell receptor (beta chain) was sequenced within a study of blood T cells in healthy people across ages. Study results and caveats: Significant beta diversity loss was already apparent by age approximately 40, declining roughly linearly.

The draw of peripheral blood yielded ten milliliters from each donor. Per sample, no less than 6 micrograms of total RNA were extracted. Unmatched junction bases numbered 4, after V lost 0 bases and J lost 9 bases. CDR3 length: 14 amino acids. Germline V gene data show CDR1 as DFQATT and CDR2 as SNEGSKA (reference sequence). To note about this clonotype: Its target is not known.

It was with a sample-barcoded 5' primer and a J-beta primer mix that a second PCR of roughly 6 to 12 cycles was run. Using its own MiXCR run on the 5' RACE reads, TCRdb lists one record per CDR3 protein. The sample shows more than 650,000 distinct CDR3 sequences, about 53% of them seen only once. The receptor was derived from an elderly man in good health. J is TRBJ1-5 and V is TRBV20-1; TRBD1 matches at 11 bases. Sequenced input: blood. The CDR3 region is CSAREGTGGVPQHF. DNA for the CDR3: TGCAGTGCTAGAGAAGGGACAGGGGGGGTGCCCCAGCATTTT.